The 9 T cell receptor beta chains in this list originate from one sample, sequenced in a study of shared clonotypes between healthy human individuals. TCRdb's table, derived via immunoSEQ multiplex PCR, lists solely in-frame clones and lacks some. Of about 340,000 clones in the sample, around four fifths were seen once. The material sequenced was memory CD4+ T cells sorted from blood. Subset described: CD45RA-negative fraction. These TCRs come from a young man in good health.

Remarks on this clone: One end of the junction does not line up with germline, which may come from a read error. The V gene is TRBV2, the J gene TRBJ1-1; the match to TRBD1 covers 10 bases. Germline values: CDR1 SNHLY, CDR2 FYNNEI. There are 15 residues in the CDR3. In DNA, the CDR3 is TGTGCCAGCAGGGAAGGACAGGGGGGATACACTGAAGCTTTCTTT. Protein: CASREGQGGYTEAFF. Together with reference TRBV2 and TRBJ1-1, the CDR3 gives the full variable domain: EPEVTQTPSHQVTQMGQEVILRCVPISNHLYFYWYRQILGQKVEFLVSFYNNEISEKSEIFDDQFSVERPDGSNFTLKIRSTKLEDSAMYFCASREGQGGYTEAFFGQGTRLTVV.

The genes are TRBV18 and TRBJ2-3; D possibly corresponds to TRBD2 (6 bases). The germline CDR1 and CDR2 sequences are KGHSH and LQKENI. Between the trimmed V and J ends, which lost 3 bases and 4 bases, there was a span of 11 bases. The length of the CDR3 is 14 residues. CDR3 coding DNA: TGTGCCAGCTCACCGGACTACCAACCAGATACGCAGTATTTT. This codes for CASSPDYQPDTQYF.

The rearrangement joins TRBV5-6 to TRBJ2-3, with 9 bases matching TRBD2. In germline, CDR1 is SGHDT, CDR2 YYEEEE. V was pared by 4 bases and J by 5 bases, with 5 bases of the junction left unmatched. This CDR3 has 14 amino acids. As DNA, the CDR3 is TGTGCCAGCAGCCTACCGACTAGCGGAGATACGCAGTATTTT. It encodes CASSLPTSGDTQYF. Complete variable domain (other parts from reference TRBV5-6 and TRBJ2-3): DAGVTQSPTHLIKTRGQQVTLRCSPKSGHDTVSWYQQALGQGPQFIFQYYEEEERQRGNFPDRFSGHQFPNYSSELNVNALLLGDSALYLCASSLPTSGDTQYFGPGTRLTVL.

V is TRBV7-3 and J is TRBJ2-2; D not resolved. From germline, CDR1 is SGHTA and CDR2 FQGTGA. The CDR3 loop spans 16 amino acids. Trimming removed 5 bases at V and 0 bases at J, with 13 bases between. CDR3 coding DNA: TGTGCCAGCAGCCGACCTGGCGGCTCGAACACCGGGGAGCTGTTTTTT. It is translated as CASSRPGGSNTGELFF. Full variable domain (missing parts from reference TRBV7-3 and TRBJ2-2): GAGVSQTPSNKVTEKGKYVELRCDPISGHTALYWYRQSLGQGPEFLIYFQGTGAADDSGLPNDRFFAVRPEGSVSTLKIQRTERGDSAVYLCASSRPGGSNTGELFFGEGSRLTVL.

V gene TRBV2 combines with J gene TRBJ2-5; possible D gene TRBD2, 5 bases. V lost 4 bases, J lost 7 bases, and 13 bases lay in between. CDR1 SNHLY and CDR2 FYNNEI come from the germline V gene. The CDR3 is 13 residues long. The CDR3 DNA sequence: TGTGCCAGCAGTGGGACTGCAACGGGGACCCAGTACTTC. Amino acid sequence: CASSGTATGTQYF.

This clone was recorded many times. Here the CDR3 DNA reads TGTGCCAGCAGTGAATTTGGGGTTATGAGCTACGAGCAGTACTTC. Translating gives CASSEFGVMSYEQYF. The chain couples TRBV2 to TRBJ2-7, with unresolved D. The CDR3 extends over 15 amino acids. The ends were cut back, 2 bases at V and 3 bases at J, with 14 bases in the middle. Germline lookup yields CDR1 SNHLY and CDR2 FYNNEI. Using reference TRBV2 and TRBJ2-7 for the parts outside the CDR3, the full variable domain is EPEVTQTPSHQVTQMGQEVILRCVPISNHLYFYWYRQILGQKVEFLVSFYNNEISEKSEIFDDQFSVERPDGSNFTLKIRSTKLEDSAMYFCASSEFGVMSYEQYFGPGTRLTVT.

The CDR3 loop reads CASSRGQGPGYTF. CDR3 DNA: TGTGCCAGCAGCCGGGGACAGGGACCCGGCTACACCTTC. The rearrangement links TRBV13 to TRBJ1-2, with 9 bases that match TRBD1. With V trimmed by 5 bases and J by 8 bases, 6 bases remained unmatched. The CDR3 sequence is 13 residues long. Per germline, CDR1 PRHDT and CDR2 FYEKMQ (reference sequence).

The gene calls are TRBV4-2 and TRBJ2-7, with D possibly matching TRBD2 (6 bases). The CDR3 extends over 15 amino acids. Trimming pared 0 bases from V and 7 bases from J, leaving 16 bases between. Germline CDR1 LGHNA, CDR2 YNFKEQ. The CDR3 here is CASSQEVGGVGEQYF. In DNA form, the CDR3 reads TGTGCCAGCAGCCAAGAGGTGGGGGGAGTGGGAGAGCAGTACTTC.

The rearrangement links TRBV4-3 to TRBJ2-7, with 9 nucleotides matching TRBD1. V dropped 4 bases and J dropped 3; count of bases not matched to a gene: 7. Germline V CDR1 and CDR2: LGHNA, YSLEER. The CDR3 loop spans 15 amino acids. The CDR3 reads CASSREPGQGYEQYF. The CDR3 region has the DNA TGCGCCAGCAGCCGCGAGCCGGGACAGGGCTACGAGCAGTACTTC.